This TCR beta chain was captured in a study of blood T cell repertoires in COVID-19. Generated by immunoSEQ multiplex PCR, the TCRdb table keeps only in-frame clones and is missing some. The sample holds fewer than 350,000 clones, about 86% seen once. This receptor was identified in a woman aged 25 to 45 with COVID-19, enrolled during active disease. The material sequenced was peripheral blood.

The CDR3 DNA sequence: TGTGCCAGCAGCTTAGGTAGGGGCGTCTACAATGAGCAGTTCTTC. Translated, it gives CASSLGRGVYNEQFF. This chain joins TRBV7-9 and TRBJ2-1, with D possibly TRBD1 on 5 matching bases. Per the germline V gene, CDR1 is SEHNR and CDR2 is FQNEAQ (reference sequence). This CDR3 is built from 15 residues. The ends were cut back, 1 base at V and 3 bases at J, with 10 bases in the middle.